One TCR beta chain is described in this entry. The TCRbeta library was prepared with unique molecular identifiers. TCRdb analysed the PCR reads with MiXCR anew, one entry per CDR3 protein. The sample includes more than 450,000 distinct CDR3 sequences, 15% to 20% of them seen just once. These data are taken from a study of T-cell reconstitution after alpha-beta-depleted transplantation in children. The germline gives CDR1 LNHDA, CDR2 SQIVND (reference sequence). The length of the CDR3 is 14 residues. With 4 bases removed from V and 1 base from J, the gap between germline ends came to 10 bases. The chain employs TRBV19 and TRBJ1-1, with unresolved D. This sample comprised PBMCs from the stem cell graft donor, obtained from the stem cell graft. The origin of this receptor is a human donor who donated a stem cell graft to a child with acute lymphoblastic leukemia. As DNA, the CDR3 is TGTGCCAGTAGTAATATGCGGGGGAACACTGAAGCTTTCTTT. It yields the protein CASSNMRGNTEAFF.